The clone carrying this T cell receptor beta chain occurred once. Antigen specificity is unknown. Data came from immunoSEQ multiplex PCR; TCRdb stores just in-frame clones and leaves some out. The sample consists of 150,000 to 180,000 clones, just over 85% of them appearing once. The sample is drawn from a study of cytomegalovirus exposure and HLA in healthy donors. Looking at the study overall: In a later analysis, the roughly 120 validation repertoires were reported to have used the same platform as the approximately 700 first-cohort repertoires. Overall study results and limits: Investigators reported 150 to 200 TCR beta chains as tied to cytomegalovirus. Most TCR sequences were uncommon, yet certain public TCRs appeared in many donors.

The donors were members of the roughly 120-subject validation cohort (separate from the approximately 670-subject first cohort). Germline loops: CDR1 SGHDT, CDR2 YYEEEE. The CDR3 is 13 amino acids. V dropped 6 bases and J dropped 5 bases, with 11 bases sitting between them. The chain uses TRBV5-6 and TRBJ2-2; possibly TRBD1 for D (5 bases). The material sequenced was PBMCs. The TCR comes from a human donor in good health. The CDR3 region has the DNA TGTGCCAGCACCGCAGGGATAACCGGGGAGCTGTTTTTT. Protein sequence: CASTAGITGELFF.